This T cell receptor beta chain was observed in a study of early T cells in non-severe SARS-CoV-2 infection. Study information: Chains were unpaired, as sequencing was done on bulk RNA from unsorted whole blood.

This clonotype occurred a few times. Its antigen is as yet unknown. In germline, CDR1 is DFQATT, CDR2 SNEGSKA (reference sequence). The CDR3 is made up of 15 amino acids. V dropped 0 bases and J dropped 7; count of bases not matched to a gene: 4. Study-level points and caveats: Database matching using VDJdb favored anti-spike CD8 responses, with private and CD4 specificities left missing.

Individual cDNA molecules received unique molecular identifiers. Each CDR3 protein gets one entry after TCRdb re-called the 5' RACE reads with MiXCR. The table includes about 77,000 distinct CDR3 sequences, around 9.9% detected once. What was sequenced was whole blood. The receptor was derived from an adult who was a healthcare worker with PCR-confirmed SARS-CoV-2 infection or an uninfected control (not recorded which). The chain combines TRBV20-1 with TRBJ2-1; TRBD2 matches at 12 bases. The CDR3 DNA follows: TGCAGTGCTAGAGAGACTAGCGGGAGTGGGAATGAGCAGTTCTTC. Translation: CSARETSGSGNEQFF.